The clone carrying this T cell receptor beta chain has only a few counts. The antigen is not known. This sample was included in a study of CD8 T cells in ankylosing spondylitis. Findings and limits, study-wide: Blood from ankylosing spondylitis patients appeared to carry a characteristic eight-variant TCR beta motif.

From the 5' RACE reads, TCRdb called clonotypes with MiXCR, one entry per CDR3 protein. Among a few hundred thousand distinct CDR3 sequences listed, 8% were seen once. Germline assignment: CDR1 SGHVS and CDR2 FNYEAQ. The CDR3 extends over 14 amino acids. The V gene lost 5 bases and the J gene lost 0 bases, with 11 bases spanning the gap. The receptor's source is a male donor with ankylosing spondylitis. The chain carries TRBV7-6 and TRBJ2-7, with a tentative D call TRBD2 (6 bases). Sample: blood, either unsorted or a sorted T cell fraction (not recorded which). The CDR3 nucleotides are TGTGCCAGCAGCCTCTGGGGGGACTCCTACGAGCAGTACTTC. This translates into CASSLWGDSYEQYF.